The clone carrying this T cell receptor (beta chain) was observed a handful of times. Its antigen is unidentified. This record belongs to a study of beta chain features in type 1 diabetes. Study findings and constraints: Among all four CD4+ subsets, Type 1 diabetes patients had TCRB CDR3s that were moderately but significantly shorter. Patients' naive, central memory and Treg TCRB repertoires seemed closer to one another than those of healthy donors.

In total, each donor contributed a single heparinised blood draw that averaged around 110 mL. Expressed TCRB transcripts got sequenced, as all isolated RNA was reverse transcribed. Here immunoSEQ multiplex PCR was the method, and the copy in TCRdb shows in-frame clones only, minus some. The sample gives some 150,000 clones, roughly 9% of which show up once; approximately 0.7% is in the top ten. The CDR3 length is 11 residues. The V end lost 3 bases, the J end lost 5 bases, and 4 bases lay between the germline ends. Looked up from germline, CDR1 is ENHRY and CDR2 is SYGVKD. The material sequenced was central memory CD4+ T cells from blood. The chain carries TRBV10-3 and TRBJ1-2; D is uncertain. The sequence was obtained from a young woman with type 1 diabetes. CDR3 bases: TGTGCCATCAGTGACGGGTATGGCTACACCTTC. Protein product: CAISDGYGYTF.